This TCR beta chain originates from a study of OX40 agonist ivuxolimab in advanced cancers. Some clones are missing from TCRdb's copy, which holds only in-frame ones; the method was immunoSEQ multiplex PCR. The sample shows about 50,000 clones, roughly 90% of them seen only once. V was pared by 3 bases and J by 4 bases, with 15 bases of the junction left unmatched. Germline V gene sequence: CDR1 SGHVS, CDR2 FNYEAQ. CDR3 length: 18 amino acids. The source is an adult with an advanced solid tumor such as melanoma, head and neck, liver or kidney cancer. The chain has TRBV7-6 and TRBJ2-5; 9 positions match TRBD2. Sample: CD4+ or CD8+ T cells sorted from blood, taken in a trial of the OX40 agonist ivuxolimab. The CDR3 protein is CASSLLTSGPLGGETQYF. In DNA, the CDR3 is TGTGCCAGCAGCTTGTTGACTAGCGGACCTCTAGGAGGAGAGACCCAGTACTTC.